What follows is one T cell receptor (beta chain) and its context. Antigen: not known. Healthy bone marrow donors made up the donors. This entry is derived from a study of cytomegalovirus exposure and HLA in healthy donors. Primers: 60 Vbeta forward and 13 Jbeta reverse. Data came from immunoSEQ multiplex PCR; TCRdb stores just in-frame clones and leaves some out. The sample contains 120,000 or so clones, 83% of which appear only once. The study, taken as a whole, reports: Previous analysis showed most TCR beta V segments were productive about 87% or about 30% of the time.

The sequence derives from a woman aged 40 to 49 in good health and CMV-seropositive. Sequencing input: PBMCs.

This CDR3 reads CASSFGASGSTDTQYF. The CDR3 coding sequence is TGTGCCAGCAGCTTTGGGGCTAGCGGAAGCACAGATACGCAGTATTTT. This chain uses TRBV7-8 with TRBJ2-3, with TRBD2 matching over 7 bases. Trimming removed 3 bases from V and 0 bases from J; junction bases left unmatched: 6. From germline, CDR1 is SGHVS and CDR2 FQNEAQ. This CDR3 contains 16 residues.